The T cell receptor (beta chain) described here comes from a study of T cell responses to AZD1222 COVID-19 vaccine. Overall study results and limits: Receipt of two AZD1222 doses was followed by a rise in Spike-specific TCR breadth and depth.

Clones were read by immunoSEQ multiplex PCR, and TCRdb kept only the in-frame ones, dropping some. Altogether 150,000 to 200,000 clones are present, approximately 92% being singletons, with the ten largest covering about 3.5%. Notes on this clone: The antigen is unknown.

The CDR3 consists of 13 residues. The germline V and J ends were trimmed by 3 bases and 10 bases, with 14 bases remaining between them. The V gene's germline CDR1 is SGDLS and CDR2 YYNGEE. Specimen: peripheral blood, collected 28 days after the second dose of the MenACWY control vaccine. This receptor was taken from an adult who received the MenACWY meningococcal vaccine as a control. This chain uses TRBV9 with TRBJ2-1, with D possibly being TRBD2 (5 bases). CDR3 protein: CASSAVGIGEQFF. CDR3 nucleotides: TGTGCCAGCAGCGCCGTCGGGATCGGGGAGCAGTTCTTC.